This T cell receptor (beta chain) was found in a study of cytomegalovirus exposure and HLA in healthy donors. General observations from the study: Certain indistinguishable V segments, among them TRBV6-2 and TRBV6-3, were excluded. In an earlier analysis, about 87% or about 30%: the productive usage of most TCR beta V segments.

CDR1 is SGHDT and CDR2 is YYEEEE in the germline V gene. V was pared by 0 bases and J by 3 bases, with 10 bases between. There are 14 residues in the CDR3. The PCR was carried out with 60 Vbeta primers and 13 Jbeta primers. Generated by immunoSEQ multiplex PCR, the TCRdb table keeps only in-frame clones and is missing some. The table shows 70,000 to 95,000 clones, with approximately 80% occurring only once. Notes on this clone: Its cognate antigen is unknown.

The TCR originated in a man aged 18-30 years in good health and CMV-seronegative. The chain joins TRBV5-6 to TRBJ2-7; D is perhaps TRBD2 (6 bases). Sample: PBMCs. CDR3 bases: TGTGCCAGCAGCTTGGTGGGGGGACTCTACGAGCAGTACTTC. It translates to CASSLVGGLYEQYF.